One sample yielded the 15 T cell receptor beta chains listed below, sequenced in a study of shared clonotypes between healthy human individuals. Repertoires were generated with immunoSEQ multiplex PCR, while TCRdb's copy carries only in-frame clones and drops some. The data hold hundreds of thousands of clones, with 90% to 96% observed a single time. The sequenced sample was naive CD4+ T cells sorted from blood. Documented subset: CD45RA+ positively selected. The receptors come from a woman aged 25 to 39 in good health.

The chain is built from TRBV5-1 and TRBJ2-7; unclear D gene. The germline V gene has CDR1 SGHRS and CDR2 YFSETQ. Trimming removed 5 bases from V and 0 bases from J, with 12 bases in between. The CDR3 totals 14 residues. The CDR3 spells CASRSSASSYEQYF. CDR3 bases: TGCGCCAGCAGGTCGTCGGCGAGCTCCTACGAGCAGTACTTC. The full variable domain, in which reference TRBV5-1 and TRBJ2-7 provide the parts outside the CDR3, is KAGVTQTPRYLIKTRGQQVTLSCSPISGHRSVSWYQQTPGQGLQFLFEYFSETQRNKGNFPGRFSGRQFSNSRSEMNVSTLELGDSALYLCASRSSASSYEQYFGPGTRLTVT.

The V call is TRBV18, the J call TRBJ1-3; D ambiguous. Germline V gives CDR1 KGHSH, CDR2 LQKENI. The length of the CDR3 is 13 residues. The V end lost 6 bases, the J end lost 0 bases, and 6 bases lay between the germline ends. This CDR3 is CASSSSSGNTIYF. The CDR3 nucleotides read TGTGCCAGCTCTTCTTCCTCTGGAAACACCATATATTTT.

The sample holds one count of this clone. The chain has TRBV11-3 and TRBJ2-7; 7 bases are shared with TRBD1. The germline CDR1 and CDR2 sequences are SGHNT and YENEEA. V shed 3 bases and J 0 bases; nucleotides not matched to a gene: 8. The CDR3 length is 16 residues. Here the CDR3 DNA reads TGTGCCAGCAGCTTGGGAGACAGGGCCAACTCCTACGAGCAGTACTTC. Protein sequence: CASSLGDRANSYEQYF.

The V call is TRBV28, the J call TRBJ2-5; 8 bases map to TRBD2. The DNA end is a closer match to TRBJ2-7, so the J assignment may be wrong. Germline V lookup: CDR1 MDHEN, CDR2 SYDVKM. The CDR3 runs 16 residues. The DNA for the CDR3 is TGTGCCAGCAGTTTCCTTCCGACTAGCGCATTGGGCGAGCAGTACTTC. It specifies CASSFLPTSALGEQYF.

The chain carries TRBV18 and TRBJ2-1, with 10 nucleotides matching TRBD2. The ends lost 2 bases at V and 12 bases at J; junction bases unmatched: 7. The CDR3 sequence is 14 residues long. The germline V gene has CDR1 KGHSH and CDR2 LQKENI. The CDR3 loop is CASSPGLAGERQFF. The CDR3, as DNA: TGTGCCAGCTCACCAGGTCTAGCGGGAGAACGGCAGTTCTTC. The complete variable domain, with remaining parts taken from reference TRBV18 and TRBJ2-1, reads NAGVMQNPRHLVRRRGQEARLRCSPMKGHSHVYWYRQLPEEGLKFMVYLQKENIIDESGMPKERFSAEFPKEGPSILRIQQVVRGDSAAYFCASSPGLAGERQFFGPGTRLTVL.

The chain uses TRBV5-4 and TRBJ1-5; 10 bases are shared with TRBD1. Germline values: CDR1 SGHNT, CDR2 YYREEE (reference sequence). The CDR3 loop spans 13 amino acids. The J segment lost 7 bases and the V segment lost 4 bases, leaving 2 bases of the junction unmatched. The CDR3 here is CASSPDRGQPQHF. CDR3 in DNA: TGTGCCAGCAGCCCGGACAGGGGGCAGCCCCAGCATTTT. Variable domain in full (rest from reference TRBV5-4 and TRBJ1-5): ETGVTQSPTHLIKTRGQQVTLRCSSQSGHNTVSWYQQALGQGPQFIFQYYREEENGRGNFPPRFSGLQFPNYSSELNVNALELDDSALYLCASSPDRGQPQHFGDGTRLSIL.

The V call is TRBV18, the J call TRBJ2-7, with D tentatively TRBD1 (5 bases). CDR3 length: 15 amino acids. The germline V gene has CDR1 KGHSH and CDR2 LQKENI. The ends were cut back, 2 bases at V and 1 base at J, with 12 bases in the middle. CDR3: CASSPSTDISYEQYF. The CDR3 bases are TGTGCCAGCTCACCATCAACGGACATTTCCTACGAGCAGTACTTC. The complete variable domain, with remaining parts taken from reference TRBV18 and TRBJ2-7, reads NAGVMQNPRHLVRRRGQEARLRCSPMKGHSHVYWYRQLPEEGLKFMVYLQKENIIDESGMPKERFSAEFPKEGPSILRIQQVVRGDSAAYFCASSPSTDISYEQYFGPGTRLTVT.

This clone was detected only once. The genes are TRBV19 and TRBJ2-1; D not resolved. CDR3 length: 14 residues. V was clipped by 2 bases and J by 2 bases, with 7 bases between them. Germline assignment: CDR1 LNHDA and CDR2 SQIVND (reference sequence). The CDR3 nucleotides read TGTGCCAGTAGTATAAAGTATCCCTACAATGAGCAGTTCTTC. Translating it yields CASSIKYPYNEQFF.

This clone was detected once. At the DNA level, this CDR3 is encoded by other sequences in the same sample as well. This chain connects TRBV28 to TRBJ1-2, with D tentatively TRBD1 (5 bases). This CDR3 contains 13 residues. Germline loops: CDR1 MDHEN, CDR2 SYDVKM. Trimming pared 1 base from V and 3 bases from J, leaving 6 bases between. The CDR3: CASSLSQDYGYTF. The DNA for the CDR3 is TGTGCCAGCAGTTTATCACAGGACTATGGCTACACCTTC.

The gene calls are TRBV5-1 and TRBJ2-7; TRBD2 matches at 10 bases. The germline V gene has CDR1 SGHRS and CDR2 YFSETQ. Trimming at V came to 2 bases and at J to 2 bases, leaving 10 bases not matched to a gene. CDR3 length equals 17 residues. This chain's CDR3 is CASSFTSGTGDTYEQYF. CDR3 sequence (DNA): TGCGCCAGCAGCTTTACTAGCGGGACGGGTGACACCTACGAGCAGTACTTC.

The chain has TRBV10-3 and TRBJ2-7, with a possible D match to TRBD2 (6 bases). V was cut by 4 bases and J by 3 bases, with 13 bases left in between. Germline V lookup: CDR1 ENHRY, CDR2 SYGVKD. CDR3 size: 14 residues. The CDR3 sequence: CAISVGGAIYEQYF. The CDR3 bases are TGTGCCATCAGTGTGGGGGGAGCAATCTACGAGCAGTACTTC.

CDR3 protein: CASSEQGGETQYF. CDR3 coding DNA: TGTGCCAGTAGTGAACAGGGGGGGGAGACCCAGTACTTC. V gene TRBV19 combines with J gene TRBJ2-5; tentatively, D is TRBD1 (8 bases). Trimming removed 5 bases from V and 5 bases from J, with 12 bases in between. Looked up from germline, CDR1 is LNHDA and CDR2 is SQIVND (reference sequence). CDR3 size: 13 residues.

The chain recombines TRBV15 with TRBJ1-5, with unresolved D. This CDR3 has 18 amino acids. With 0 bases removed from V and 0 bases from J, the gap between germline ends came to 15 bases. Germline V gene lookup returns CDR1 LNHNV and CDR2 YYDKDF (reference sequence). CDR3 in amino acids: CATSREWGIDYSNQPQHF. In DNA, the CDR3 is TGTGCCACCAGCAGAGAATGGGGTATAGATTATAGCAATCAGCCCCAGCATTTT.

The chain links TRBV7-9 to TRBJ1-6; 7 nucleotides match TRBD1. CDR1 and CDR2 from the germline V gene are SEHNR and FQNEAQ (reference sequence). This CDR3 comprises 15 residues. V was pared by 1 base and J by 6 bases, with 3 bases of the junction left unmatched. The CDR3 protein is CASSLGQGGNSPLHF. CDR3 coding DNA: TGTGCCAGCAGCTTAGGACAGGGAGGTAATTCACCCCTCCACTTT.

This clone was found once. The chain carries TRBV6-5 and TRBJ1-3; D may be TRBD1 (5 bases). Germline assignment: CDR1 MNHEY and CDR2 SVGAGI. The CDR3 runs 15 residues. Trimming removed 6 bases from V and 4 bases from J, with 16 bases in between. The CDR3 is CASRQPGDAGNTIYF. In DNA form, the CDR3 reads TGTGCCAGCAGGCAACCGGGGGACGCGGGAAACACCATATATTTT.